These 4 T cell receptor beta chains originate from one sample sequenced in a study of T-cell reconstitution after alpha-beta-depleted transplantation in children. As it was prepared, the TCRbeta library received unique molecular identifiers. TCRdb redid the calling of the PCR reads with MiXCR, one entry per CDR3 protein. The data show about 900,000 distinct CDR3 sequences, about 29% seen once. The source was PBMCs, mostly from graft donor cells, collected 360 days after TCRalphabeta/CD19-depleted stem cell transplant. The receptors were gathered from a boy in the first two years of life who had a stem cell transplant for SCID, so the T cells may come from the graft donor.

The CDR3 DNA follows: TGTGCCAGCAGCCAAGTGCCAGGGGGCTATGGCTACACCTTC. Its protein is CASSQVPGGYGYTF. The genes are TRBV14 and TRBJ1-2; TRBD1 aligns across 7 bases. The ends lost 1 base at V and 4 bases at J; junction bases unmatched: 3. This CDR3 has 14 amino acids. Per the germline V gene, CDR1 is SGHDN and CDR2 is FVKESK.

The chain links TRBV24-1 to TRBJ2-1, with 7 positions matching TRBD1. Germline CDR1 reads KGHDR; CDR2 reads SFDVKD. CDR3 length equals 16 residues. V trimming: 4 bases; J trimming: 6 bases; junction bases outside the gene matches: 11. The CDR3 loop reads CATSDLTGTAVNEQFF. The DNA for the CDR3 is TGTGCCACCAGTGACCTCACCGGGACAGCGGTCAATGAGCAGTTCTTC.

This chain links TRBV20-1 with TRBJ2-7; TRBD2 is a possible D gene (5 bases). Trimming shortened V by 6 bases and J by 0 bases, and 9 bases separated the two germline ends. The CDR3 is 12 residues long. Germline V gene lookup returns CDR1 DFQATT and CDR2 SNEGSKA (reference sequence). The CDR3 nucleotides read TGCAGTGCGAGGACTCTCTCCTACGAGCAGTACTTC. Protein: CSARTLSYEQYF.

V gene TRBV5-1 combines with J gene TRBJ2-1; D is tentatively TRBD1 or TRBD2 (5 bases each). The germline gives CDR1 SGHRS, CDR2 YFSETQ. Trimming took 0 bases from V and 11 from J, leaving 9 bases between them. The CDR3 totals 12 residues. Here the CDR3 DNA reads TGCGCCAGCAGCTTGGTCGGGGCGAAGCAGTTCTTC. Translated, it gives CASSLVGAKQFF.